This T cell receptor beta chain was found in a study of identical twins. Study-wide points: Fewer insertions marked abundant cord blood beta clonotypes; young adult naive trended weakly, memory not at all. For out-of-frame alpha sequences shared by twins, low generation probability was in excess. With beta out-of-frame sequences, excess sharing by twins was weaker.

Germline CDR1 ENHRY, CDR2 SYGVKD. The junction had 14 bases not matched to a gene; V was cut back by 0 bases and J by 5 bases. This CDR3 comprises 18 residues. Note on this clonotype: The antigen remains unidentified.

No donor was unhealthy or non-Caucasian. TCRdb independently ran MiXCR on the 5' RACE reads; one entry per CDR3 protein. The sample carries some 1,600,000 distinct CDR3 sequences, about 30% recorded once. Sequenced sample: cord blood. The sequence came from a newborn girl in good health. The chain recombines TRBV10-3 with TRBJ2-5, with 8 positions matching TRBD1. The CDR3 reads CAISESIHRDRRSETQYF. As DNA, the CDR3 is TGTGCCATCAGTGAGTCGATCCACCGGGACAGGAGATCGGAGACCCAGTACTTC.